This T cell receptor (beta chain) was sequenced in a study of cytomegalovirus exposure and HLA in healthy donors. Study-level points and caveats: The study put 150 or so TCR beta chains on its list as cytomegalovirus-associated.

Regarding this clone: Its cognate antigen is unknown.

Germline assignment: CDR1 LNHDA and CDR2 SQIVND (reference sequence). The CDR3 is made up of 17 amino acids. Unmatched junction bases numbered 7, after V lost 3 bases and J lost 3 bases. Separate from the roughly 610-subject first cohort, the approximately 120-subject validation cohort was the one that the donors belonged to. This table comes from immunoSEQ multiplex PCR, and its TCRdb copy is limited to in-frame clones, with some not included. The sample yields approximately 300,000 clones, roughly 85% seen once. The chain recombines TRBV19 with TRBJ2-2; 10 bases match TRBD1. Input material: PBMCs. The sequence was collected from a woman aged 18-35 years in good health and CMV-seronegative. CDR3 bases: TGTGCCAGTAGTATCGGGCGACAGGGGGCGGACACCGGGGAGCTGTTTTTT. Translation gives CASSIGRQGADTGELFF. The whole variable domain, remainder taken from reference TRBV19 and TRBJ2-2, is DGGITQSPKYLFRKEGQNVTLSCEQNLNHDAMYWYRQDPGQGLRLIYYSQIVNDFQKGDIAEGYSVSREKKESFPLTVTSAQKNPTAFYLCASSIGRQGADTGELFFGEGSRLTVL.